This TCR beta chain derives from a study of T cell changes during pregnancy in multiple sclerosis. Germline V lookup: CDR1 SGHNT, CDR2 YYREEE (reference sequence). The CDR3 covers 15 residues. The ends lost 4 bases at V and 1 base at J; junction bases unmatched: 6. Sequencing used immunoSEQ multiplex PCR; TCRdb keeps in-frame clones, though not all of them. The data contain about 89,000 clones, approximately 95% of them seen just once; the ten biggest clones take up about 1.7%. The sequencing used peripheral blood, collected after pregnancy. The receptor's source is a female donor in good health, enrolled as a control in a pregnancy study. The chain uses TRBV5-4 and TRBJ2-5; TRBD1 aligns across 8 bases. CDR3 nucleotide sequence: TGTGCCAGCAGCACTGGACAGGGCCTCCAAGAGACCCAGTACTTC. Amino acids: CASSTGQGLQETQYF. Together with reference TRBV5-4 and TRBJ2-5, the CDR3 gives the full variable domain: ETGVTQSPTHLIKTRGQQVTLRCSSQSGHNTVSWYQQALGQGPQFIFQYYREEENGRGNFPPRFSGLQFPNYSSELNVNALELDDSALYLCASSTGQGLQETQYFGPGTRLLVL.